The clone carrying this T cell receptor beta chain was detected many times. These data are taken from a study of regulatory T cells in long-lasting Graves disease. Sample time point: newly diagnosed GD, antithyroid drugs for less than 3 months. RNA from PBMCs was the source of the TCR library. According to the study, TCR beta libraries were built with iRepertoire HTBI primers and CDR3-region Arm-PCR. MiXCR was run by TCRdb on the multiplex PCR reads, yielding one entry per CDR3 protein. The data hold 560,000 or so distinct CDR3 sequences, with 15% to 20% observed a single time. V lost 0 bases and J lost 0; bases outside the gene matches: 4. Per the germline V gene, CDR1 is SNHLY and CDR2 is FYNNEI. This CDR3 is built from 17 residues. The same data also went into a second study, on T cells in Graves' hyperthyroidism and ophthalmopathy. That paper notes: Ophthalmopathy prediction by the model preceded onset by a median roughly 6 months.

V gene TRBV2 combines with J gene TRBJ2-3; 9 bases map to TRBD2. Source: peripheral blood mononuclear cells (PBMCs), taken at new diagnosis, from a patient treated with antithyroid drugs. This sequence was found in a man between 18 and 35 years old with Graves disease. The CDR3 DNA reads TGTGCCAGCAGTGAAGCGGGACTAGCAGAGAGCACAGATACGCAGTATTTT. Translating it yields CASSEAGLAESTDTQYF.